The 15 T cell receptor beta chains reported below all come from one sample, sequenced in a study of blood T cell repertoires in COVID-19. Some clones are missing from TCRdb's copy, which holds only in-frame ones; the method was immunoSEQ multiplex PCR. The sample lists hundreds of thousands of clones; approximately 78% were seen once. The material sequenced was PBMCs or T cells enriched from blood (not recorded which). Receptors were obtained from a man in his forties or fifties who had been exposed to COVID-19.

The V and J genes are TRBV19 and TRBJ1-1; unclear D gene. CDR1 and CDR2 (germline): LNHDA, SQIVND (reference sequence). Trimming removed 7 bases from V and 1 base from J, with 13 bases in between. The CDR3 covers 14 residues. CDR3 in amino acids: CASTLRVGNTEAFF. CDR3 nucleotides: TGTGCCAGTACCCTCCGGGTGGGGAACACTGAAGCTTTCTTT.

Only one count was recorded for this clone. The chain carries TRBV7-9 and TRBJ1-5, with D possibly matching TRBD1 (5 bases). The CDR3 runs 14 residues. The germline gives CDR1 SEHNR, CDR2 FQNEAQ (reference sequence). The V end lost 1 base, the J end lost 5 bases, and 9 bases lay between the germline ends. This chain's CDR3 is CASSLGGPDQPQHF. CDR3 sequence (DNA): TGTGCCAGCAGCTTAGGGGGCCCCGATCAGCCCCAGCATTTT.

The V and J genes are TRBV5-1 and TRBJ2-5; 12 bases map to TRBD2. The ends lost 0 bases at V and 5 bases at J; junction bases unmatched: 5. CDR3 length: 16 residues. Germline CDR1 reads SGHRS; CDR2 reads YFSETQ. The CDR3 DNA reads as TGCGCCAGCAGCTTGGTCCTAGCGGGAGGGCACGAGACCCAGTACTTC. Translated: CASSLVLAGGHETQYF.

The CDR3 coding sequence is TGTGCCAGCAGCTTAAGTAGGCTAGCGGGAGATGAGCAGTTCTTC. This translates into CASSLSRLAGDEQFF. V is TRBV7-3 and J is TRBJ2-1; 10 positions agree with TRBD2. Unmatched junction bases numbered 5, after V lost 1 base and J lost 8 bases. The CDR3 has 15 amino acids. CDR1 is SGHTA, CDR2 FQGTGA, per germline.

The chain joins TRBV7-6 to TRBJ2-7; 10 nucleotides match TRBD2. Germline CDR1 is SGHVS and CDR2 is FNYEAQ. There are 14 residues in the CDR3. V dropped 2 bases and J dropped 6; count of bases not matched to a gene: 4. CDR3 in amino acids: CASSLSGRAAEQYF. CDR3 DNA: TGTGCCAGCAGCTTAAGCGGGAGGGCCGCCGAGCAGTACTTC.

CDR3 DNA: TGTGCCAGCAGAAACGGACAGTATAGCAATCAGCCCCAGCATTTT. It codes for CASRNGQYSNQPQHF. V gene TRBV28 combines with J gene TRBJ1-5, with D possibly being TRBD1 (6 bases). V dropped 6 bases and J dropped 0 bases, with 12 bases sitting between them. The CDR3 is 15 residues long. CDR1 is MDHEN and CDR2 is SYDVKM in the germline V gene.

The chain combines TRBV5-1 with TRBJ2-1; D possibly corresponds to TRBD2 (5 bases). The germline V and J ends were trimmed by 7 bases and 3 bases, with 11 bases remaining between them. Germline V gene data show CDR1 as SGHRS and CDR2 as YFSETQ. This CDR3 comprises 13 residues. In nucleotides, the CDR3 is TGCGCCAGCGCTGAGCGGCGCTACAATGAGCAGTTCTTC. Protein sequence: CASAERRYNEQFF.

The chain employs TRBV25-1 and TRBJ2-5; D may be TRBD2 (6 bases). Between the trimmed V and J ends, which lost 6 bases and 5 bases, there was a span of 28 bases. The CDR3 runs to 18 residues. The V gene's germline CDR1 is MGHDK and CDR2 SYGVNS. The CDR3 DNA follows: TGTGCCAGCAGCGCCTATATAGGAGTAGGGACTGCCGGGGAGACCCAGTACTTC. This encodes CASSAYIGVGTAGETQYF.

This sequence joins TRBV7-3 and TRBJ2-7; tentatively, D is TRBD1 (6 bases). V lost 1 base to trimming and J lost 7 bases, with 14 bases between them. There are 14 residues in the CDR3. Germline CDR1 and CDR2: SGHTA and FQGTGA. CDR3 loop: CASSLIGTSVEQYF. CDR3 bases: TGTGCCAGCAGCTTAATCGGGACATCCGTGGAGCAGTACTTC.

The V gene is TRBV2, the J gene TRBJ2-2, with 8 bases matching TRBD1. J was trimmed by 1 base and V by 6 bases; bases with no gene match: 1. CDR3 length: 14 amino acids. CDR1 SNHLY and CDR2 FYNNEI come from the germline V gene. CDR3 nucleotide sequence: TGTGCCAGCAGAGGACAGGGGAACACCGGGGAGCTGTTTTTT. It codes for CASRGQGNTGELFF. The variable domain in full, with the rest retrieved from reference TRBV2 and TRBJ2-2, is EPEVTQTPSHQVTQMGQEVILRCVPISNHLYFYWYRQILGQKVEFLVSFYNNEISEKSEIFDDQFSVERPDGSNFTLKIRSTKLEDSAMYFCASRGQGNTGELFFGEGSRLTVL.

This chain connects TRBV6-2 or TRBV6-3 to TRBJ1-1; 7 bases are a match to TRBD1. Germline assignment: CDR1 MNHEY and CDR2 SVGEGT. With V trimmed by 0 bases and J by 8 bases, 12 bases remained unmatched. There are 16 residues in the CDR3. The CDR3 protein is CASSYSENSQGLEAFF. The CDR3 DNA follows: TGTGCCAGCAGTTACTCGGAGAACTCACAGGGGTTAGAAGCTTTCTTT.

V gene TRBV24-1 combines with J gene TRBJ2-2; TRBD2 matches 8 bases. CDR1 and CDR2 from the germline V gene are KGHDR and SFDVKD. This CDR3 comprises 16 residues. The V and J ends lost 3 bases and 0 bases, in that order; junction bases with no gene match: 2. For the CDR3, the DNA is TGTGCCACCAGTGATCGGGGGGGCGCGAACACCGGGGAGCTGTTTTTT. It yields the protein CATSDRGGANTGELFF.

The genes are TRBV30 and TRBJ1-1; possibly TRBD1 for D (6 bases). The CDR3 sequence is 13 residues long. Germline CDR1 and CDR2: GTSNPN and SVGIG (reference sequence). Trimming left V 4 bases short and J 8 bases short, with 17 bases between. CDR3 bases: TGTGCCTGGACCGGACAGCGATTAACGGAAGCTTTCTTT. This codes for CAWTGQRLTEAFF.

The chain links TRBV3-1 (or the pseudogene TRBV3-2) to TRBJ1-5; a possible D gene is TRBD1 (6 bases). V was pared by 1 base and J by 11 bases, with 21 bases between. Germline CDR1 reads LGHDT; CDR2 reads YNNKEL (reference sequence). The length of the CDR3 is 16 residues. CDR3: CASSQGRQETTISQHF. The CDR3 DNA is TGTGCCAGCAGCCAAGGGCGACAGGAGACGACTATCTCCCAGCATTTT.

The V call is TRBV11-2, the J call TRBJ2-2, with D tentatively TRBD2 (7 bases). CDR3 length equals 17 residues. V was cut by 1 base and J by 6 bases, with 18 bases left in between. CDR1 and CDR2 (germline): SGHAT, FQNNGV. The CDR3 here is CASSLALMGGPAGELFF. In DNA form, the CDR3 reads TGTGCCAGCAGCTTAGCCCTAATGGGGGGGCCGGCCGGGGAGCTGTTTTTT.